Sequencing of this T cell receptor (beta chain) was carried out in a study of T-cell reconstitution after alpha-beta-depleted transplantation in children (dated by TCRdb to the mid-2010s). In the study overall: Using TCR repertoire profiling, the study quantitatively followed how T-cell immune reconstitution unfolded in children after TCRalphabeta/CD19-depleted allogeneic hematopoietic cell transplantation.

This clonotype was picked up many times. Its antigen remains unidentified. No much larger clonotype is one base removed from it; base qualities were not supplied. Trimming removed 3 bases from V and 7 bases from J, leaving 10 bases between the germline ends. CDR1 and CDR2, looked up from the germline V gene, are SGHAT and FQNNGV. The CDR3 has 13 amino acids, counting the end cysteine and phenylalanine. Of all the DNA, just the CDR3 is kept, 39 bases in frame from base 1. The protocol used for the library was PCR. Sequencing instrument: Illumina HiSeq 2500. TCR libraries were prepared with molecular barcoding, using unique molecular identifiers to normalize TCRbeta repertoire quantification. Using fastp at Q25 and MiXCR, TCRdb reprocessed the public reads and kept productive beta chains. Entries are consolidated by CDR3 protein sequence, retaining the most common genes and DNA. The sample data list about 72,000 distinct CDR3 sequences, and 6% to 8% of these were observed just once. The top ten constitute approximately 2.4% of the sample.

The TCR sequence derives from a human donor who donated a stem cell graft to a child with acute lymphoblastic leukemia. The sequenced sample was PBMCs from the stem cell graft donor, obtained from the stem cell graft. The sequence is built from TRBV11-2 and TRBJ2-4, and possibly TRBD1, on 6 matching bases. At the DNA level, the sequence is TGTGCCAGCAGCTTCTGGGGGCGCAACATTCAGTACTTC. This gives the protein CASSFWGRNIQYF.